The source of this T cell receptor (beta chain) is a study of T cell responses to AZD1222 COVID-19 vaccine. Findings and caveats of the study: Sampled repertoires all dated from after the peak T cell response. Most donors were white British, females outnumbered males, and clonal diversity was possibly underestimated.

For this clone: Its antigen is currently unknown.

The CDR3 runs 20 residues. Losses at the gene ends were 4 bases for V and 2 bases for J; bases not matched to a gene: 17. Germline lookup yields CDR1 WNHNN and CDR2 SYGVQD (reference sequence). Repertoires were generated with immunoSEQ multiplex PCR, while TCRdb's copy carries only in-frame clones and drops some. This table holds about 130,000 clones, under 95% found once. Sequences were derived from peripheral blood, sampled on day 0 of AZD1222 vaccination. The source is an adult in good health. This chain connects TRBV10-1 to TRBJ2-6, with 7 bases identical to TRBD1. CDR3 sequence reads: CASSGTKGAGPPAGANVLTF. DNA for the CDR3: TGCGCCAGCAGTGGGACAAAGGGGGCAGGCCCCCCCGCTGGGGCCAACGTCCTGACTTTC.